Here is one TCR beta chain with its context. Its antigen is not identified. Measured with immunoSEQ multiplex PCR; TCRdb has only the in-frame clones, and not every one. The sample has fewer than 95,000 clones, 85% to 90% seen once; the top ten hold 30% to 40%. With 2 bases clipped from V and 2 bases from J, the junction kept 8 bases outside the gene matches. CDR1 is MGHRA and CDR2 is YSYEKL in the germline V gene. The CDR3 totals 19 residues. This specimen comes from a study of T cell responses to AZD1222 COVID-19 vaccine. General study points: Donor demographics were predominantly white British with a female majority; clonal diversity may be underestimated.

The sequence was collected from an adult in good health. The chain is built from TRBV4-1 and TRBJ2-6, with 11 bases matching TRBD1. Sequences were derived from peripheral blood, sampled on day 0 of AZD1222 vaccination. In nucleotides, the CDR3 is TGCGCCAGCAGCCAATCCCGGGACAGGGGGTTTGCTGGGGCCAACGTCCTGACTTTC. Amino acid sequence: CASSQSRDRGFAGANVLTF.